These 24 T cell receptor beta chains share one sample of origin, sequenced in a study of T cell responses to AZD1222 COVID-19 vaccine. The repertoire was sequenced with immunoSEQ multiplex PCR; TCRdb's copy has only in-frame clones and lacks some. This repertoire shows 99,000 or so clones, around 89% found once; its top ten account for around 9.1%. Sequenced material: peripheral blood, taken on day 0 of AZD1222 vaccination. These receptors came from an adult in good health.

The chain couples TRBV28 to TRBJ1-1, with unresolved D. The V end was cut by 2 bases, the J end by 6 bases, with 13 bases between. The CDR3 loop spans 14 amino acids. The V gene's germline CDR1 is MDHEN and CDR2 SYDVKM. CDR3 in amino acids: CASSLQQSRSEAFF. As DNA, the CDR3 is TGTGCCAGCAGTTTACAACAGAGCCGTTCTGAAGCTTTCTTT.

The V call is TRBV27, the J call TRBJ2-7, with 9 positions matching TRBD2. The CDR3 is 17 residues long. The V gene end was trimmed by 5 bases and the J gene end by 3 bases; junction bases not matched to a gene: 14. Germline CDR1 and CDR2: MNHEY and SMNVEV (reference sequence). In DNA, the CDR3 is TGTGCCAGCAGTCGAGACCTAGCGGGACATACGTTCTACGAGCAGTACTTC. Its protein product is CASSRDLAGHTFYEQYF.

The V and J genes are TRBV6-6 and TRBJ2-7, with 9 bases that match TRBD2. The V segment lost 8 bases and the J segment 4 bases; nucleotides outside the gene matches: 9. The CDR3 runs to 14 residues. Per germline, CDR1 MNHNY and CDR2 SVGAGI (reference sequence). CDR3 amino acids: CASRSSGSVYEQYF. CDR3 DNA: TGTGCCAGCCGGAGTAGCGGGAGTGTTTACGAGCAGTACTTC.

The chain has TRBV6-5 and TRBJ2-5; D gene uncertain. Looked up from germline, CDR1 is MNHEY and CDR2 is SVGAGI. The CDR3 runs to 14 residues. Trimming left V 8 bases short and J 5 bases short, with 18 bases between. In DNA, the CDR3 is TGTGCCAGCCCTCCAACGGGCCTTCTGGAGACCCAGTACTTC. Amino acid sequence: CASPPTGLLETQYF.

The chain has TRBV18 and TRBJ2-7, with D possibly TRBD1 on 5 matching bases. Trimming took off 5 bases at V and 12 bases at J, with 20 bases between the two ends. This CDR3 comprises 13 residues. In germline, CDR1 is KGHSH, CDR2 LQKENI. CDR3 sequence reads: CASSTGLQVQGYF. The CDR3 DNA follows: TGTGCCAGCTCAACCGGCTTACAGGTTCAAGGGTACTTC.

The V and J genes are TRBV4-3 and TRBJ1-6; possibly TRBD1 for D (5 bases). The germline V gene has CDR1 LGHNA and CDR2 YSLEER. Trimming cost V 1 base and J 5 bases, with 12 bases left between them. The CDR3 contains 16 residues. The CDR3 nucleotides read TGCGCCAGCAGCCAAGGCGGGGGGTCGAATAATTCACCCCTCCACTTT. Amino acid sequence: CASSQGGGSNNSPLHF.

This sequence joins TRBV3-1 (or the pseudogene TRBV3-2) and TRBJ2-7; TRBD2 aligns across 15 bases. With V trimmed by 5 bases and J by 6 bases, 5 bases remained unmatched. This CDR3 has 15 amino acids. Germline V lookup: CDR1 LGHDT, CDR2 YNNKEL (reference sequence). CDR3 protein: CASSYGLAGGPEQYF. CDR3 bases: TGTGCCAGCAGCTACGGACTAGCGGGAGGGCCCGAGCAGTACTTC.

The rearrangement uses TRBV18 and TRBJ1-4; D is perhaps TRBD1 (5 bases). The CDR3 has 14 residues. Trimming took 2 bases from V and 3 from J, leaving 7 bases between them. Germline-derived CDR1 and CDR2 are KGHSH and LQKENI. CDR3 nucleotides: TGTGCCAGCTCACCAGTACAGGCTAATGAAAAACTGTTTTTT. It translates to CASSPVQANEKLFF.

This sequence joins TRBV9 and TRBJ1-2; D is undetermined. The germline V and J ends were trimmed by 4 bases and 2 bases, with 9 bases remaining between them. The CDR3 has 13 residues. Germline CDR1 SGDLS, CDR2 YYNGEE. CDR3 sequence reads: CASSPGGNYGYTF. The CDR3 DNA is TGTGCCAGCAGCCCGGGAGGAAACTATGGCTACACCTTC.

CDR3 protein: CASSGEAKAFF. The CDR3 bases are TGTGCCAGCAGTGGGGAGGCCAAAGCTTTCTTT. V usage is TRBV28 and J usage is TRBJ1-1; no definite D call. Germline values: CDR1 MDHEN, CDR2 SYDVKM. CDR3 length equals 11 residues. V gave up 5 bases and J gave up 9 bases, with 10 bases separating them.

For this clone: The sample holds other DNA sequences that translate to the same CDR3. J is TRBJ2-7 and V is TRBV19; 11 bases map to TRBD2. Germline V CDR1 and CDR2: LNHDA, SQIVND (reference sequence). V lost 6 bases to trimming and J lost 1 base; unmatched junction nucleotides: 5. The length of the CDR3 is 15 residues. Written as DNA, the CDR3 is TGTGCCAGTAGCCCAACTAGCGGGAGTTCCTACGAGCAGTACTTC. This translates into CASSPTSGSSYEQYF. The whole variable domain, remainder taken from reference TRBV19 and TRBJ2-7, is DGGITQSPKYLFRKEGQNVTLSCEQNLNHDAMYWYRQDPGQGLRLIYYSQIVNDFQKGDIAEGYSVSREKKESFPLTVTSAQKNPTAFYLCASSPTSGSSYEQYFGPGTRLTVT.

CDR3 in amino acids: CASRAVGVPLHF. The CDR3 DNA is TGTGCCAGCCGAGCAGTGGGGGTACCCCTCCACTTT. This rearrangement joins TRBV28 to TRBJ1-6; perhaps TRBD1 as D (5 bases). The CDR3 runs 12 residues. Germline-derived CDR1 and CDR2 are MDHEN and SYDVKM. The V end lost 8 bases, the J end lost 12 bases, and 14 bases lay between the germline ends.

The chain is built from TRBV9 and TRBJ2-3; 11 bases match TRBD2. The V gene end was trimmed by 4 bases and the J gene end by 5 bases; junction bases not matched to a gene: 12. CDR1 is SGDLS and CDR2 is YYNGEE in the germline V gene. The CDR3 is made up of 17 amino acids. This chain's CDR3 is CASSQGTSGLPLDTQYF. CDR3 bases: TGTGCCAGCAGCCAGGGGACTAGCGGCCTACCCTTAGATACGCAGTATTTT.

The chain combines TRBV29-1 with TRBJ1-5; D uncertain. CDR1 and CDR2 from the germline V gene are SQVTM and ANQGSEA. CDR3 size: 13 residues. V lost 4 bases, J lost 0 bases, and 7 bases lay in between. In nucleotides, the CDR3 is TGCAGCGTTGTGACCGATAGCAATCAGCCCCAGCATTTT. Translated: CSVVTDSNQPQHF.

This clone occurred a few times. The rearrangement links TRBV12-1 to TRBJ1-1. TRBV12-1 is flagged as a pseudogene. The CDR3 sequence is 16 residues long. The CDR3 coding sequence is TGTGCCAGCAGCTTTGAGAGACGGAAAATGAACACTGAAGCTTTCTTT. Translated: CASSFERRKMNTEAFF.

The rearrangement uses TRBV19 and TRBJ1-4; D uncertain. Trimming left V 3 bases short and J 5 bases short, with 13 bases between. The CDR3 extends over 15 amino acids. CDR1 and CDR2 from the germline V gene are LNHDA and SQIVND (reference sequence). CDR3 nucleotide sequence: TGTGCCAGTAGTATTCCCACCCCGGCAAATGAAAAACTGTTTTTT. This codes for CASSIPTPANEKLFF. Using reference TRBV19 and TRBJ1-4 for the parts outside the CDR3, the full variable domain is DGGITQSPKYLFRKEGQNVTLSCEQNLNHDAMYWYRQDPGQGLRLIYYSQIVNDFQKGDIAEGYSVSREKKESFPLTVTSAQKNPTAFYLCASSIPTPANEKLFFGSGTQLSVL.

Note on this clone: The sample has other DNA sequences that encode this CDR3 too. The chain carries TRBV10-3 and TRBJ2-3; D not certain. This CDR3 has 12 residues. Germline CDR1 ENHRY, CDR2 SYGVKD. V was clipped by 0 bases and J by 3 bases, with 1 base between them. CDR3 residues: CAISESTDTQYF. The CDR3 region has the DNA TGTGCCATCAGTGAGTCTACAGATACGCAGTATTTT.

This clone was detected once. The chain joins TRBV9 to TRBJ2-7; 9 bases are a match to TRBD2. The junction had 6 bases not matched to a gene; V was cut back by 0 bases and J by 5 bases. Germline V gene sequence: CDR1 SGDLS, CDR2 YYNGEE. The CDR3 has 15 amino acids. The CDR3 spells CASSVVAGGPHEQYF. Written as DNA, the CDR3 is TGTGCCAGCAGCGTAGTGGCGGGAGGGCCCCACGAGCAGTACTTC. Full variable domain (outside the CDR3, taken from reference TRBV9 and TRBJ2-7): DSGVTQTPKHLITATGQRVTLRCSPRSGDLSVYWYQQSLDQGLQFLIQYYNGEERAKGNILERFSAQQFPDLHSELNLSSLELGDSALYFCASSVVAGGPHEQYFGPGTRLTVT.

The CDR3 nucleotides are TGTGCCAGCAGTTTACGACAGGGGAGCTCCTATAATTCACCCCTCCACTTT. Its protein product is CASSLRQGSSYNSPLHF. The chain carries TRBV28 and TRBJ1-6, with 8 bases fitting TRBD1. The trim removed 2 bases at V and 0 bases at J, leaving 3 bases unmatched. The length of the CDR3 is 17 residues. Germline V gives CDR1 MDHEN, CDR2 SYDVKM.

The V call is TRBV18, the J call TRBJ1-4, with 7 bases aligning to TRBD1. Germline-derived CDR1 and CDR2 are KGHSH and LQKENI. V trimming: 4 bases; J trimming: 8 bases; junction bases outside the gene matches: 7. The CDR3 consists of 14 residues. The chain's CDR3 is CASSRRQGEEKLFF. The CDR3 bases are TGTGCCAGCTCACGGAGACAGGGAGAGGAAAAACTGTTTTTT. Supplemented by reference TRBV18 and TRBJ1-4, the full variable domain reads NAGVMQNPRHLVRRRGQEARLRCSPMKGHSHVYWYRQLPEEGLKFMVYLQKENIIDESGMPKERFSAEFPKEGPSILRIQQVVRGDSAAYFCASSRRQGEEKLFFGSGTQLSVL.

The chain employs TRBV7-2 and TRBJ2-1; a weak D match, TRBD1 (6 bases). Germline values: CDR1 SGHTA, CDR2 FQGNSA. This CDR3 contains 16 residues. Between the trimmed V and J ends, which lost 2 bases and 1 base, there was a span of 12 bases. The CDR3 reads CASSLRGIGSYNEQFF. CDR3 nucleotide sequence: TGTGCCAGCAGCTTAAGGGGGATAGGGTCCTACAATGAGCAGTTCTTC.

The chain links TRBV28 to TRBJ2-3; possible D gene TRBD2, 7 bases. V lost 5 bases, J lost 4 bases, and 19 bases lay in between. The CDR3 is 16 amino acids. The germline gives CDR1 MDHEN, CDR2 SYDVKM. CDR3 protein: CASSPRGGGPPDTQYF. CDR3 nucleotides: TGTGCCAGCAGTCCCCGTGGGGGGGGCCCCCCAGATACGCAGTATTTT. Using reference TRBV28 and TRBJ2-3 for the parts outside the CDR3, the full variable domain is DVKVTQSSRYLVKRTGEKVFLECVQDMDHENMFWYRQDPGLGLRLIYFSYDVKMKEKGDIPEGYSVSREKKERFSLILESASTNQTSMYLCASSPRGGGPPDTQYFGPGTRLTVL.

The chain carries TRBV5-6 and TRBJ1-6, with 7 bases identical to TRBD1. J lost 7 bases, V lost 4 bases, and 5 bases had no gene match. The CDR3 consists of 14 residues. CDR1 is SGHDT, CDR2 YYEEEE, per germline. CDR3 sequence reads: CASSPGGQNSPLHF. The CDR3 coding sequence is TGTGCCAGCAGCCCGGGGGGACAGAATTCACCCCTCCACTTT.

The gene calls are TRBV2 and TRBJ1-5, with 10 bases fitting TRBD1. V was pared by 5 bases and J by 2 bases, with 18 bases of the junction left unmatched. Germline values: CDR1 SNHLY, CDR2 FYNNEI. The CDR3 is 20 amino acids. DNA of the CDR3: TGTGCCAGCAGTCCGGGTCTCGGGACAGGGGTAGGTTTTGGCAATCAGCCCCAGCATTTT. Protein product: CASSPGLGTGVGFGNQPQHF. Drawing the rest from reference TRBV2 and TRBJ1-5, the complete variable domain is EPEVTQTPSHQVTQMGQEVILRCVPISNHLYFYWYRQILGQKVEFLVSFYNNEISEKSEIFDDQFSVERPDGSNFTLKIRSTKLEDSAMYFCASSPGLGTGVGFGNQPQHFGDGTRLSIL.